This passage covers 23 T cell receptor beta chains from one sample sequenced in a study of circulating CD8 cells and anti-PD-1 response in melanoma (dated by TCRdb to about 2020). Using a BD FACSAria II cell sorter, four subsets defined by PD-1 and/or TIGIT were sorted from live CD3+CD8+TCRalphabeta+ cells. The instrument was a NextSeq 500. The QIAseq Immune Repertoire RNA Library Kit, Human TCR Panel, was used to prepare TCR libraries from roughly 15 ng of total RNA. TCRdb reprocessed the public reads (quality trimming at Q25 with fastp, clone calling with MiXCR) and kept in-frame beta chains. Rows are combined by CDR3 protein, so each entry shows the most common genes and DNA. This sample comprises 650 to 1,000 distinct CDR3 sequences, over 5% of them detected only once. Around 7% of the sample is in the top ten clones. The source was CD8+ T cells from PBMCs, collected at baseline or after one month of anti-PD-1 therapy (not recorded which). The receptor source for this set is a human donor with melanoma.

Relative to its sample, this clonotype is large. The CDR3 DNA follows: TGTGCCAGCAGCCAGACCGGGTCTCAGCAGTACTTC. It is translated as CASSQTGSQQYF. The V gene is TRBV7-2, the J gene TRBJ2-7; no definite D call. The ends were cut back, 5 bases at V and 8 bases at J, with 13 bases in the middle. Germline V gives CDR1 SGHTA, CDR2 FQGNSA. The CDR3 has 12 amino acids.

By share, this clonotype counts as large. The chain is built from TRBV2 and TRBJ2-1, with 15 bases matching TRBD2. V trimming: 6 bases; J trimming: 8 bases; junction bases outside the gene matches: 11. CDR1 is SNHLY, CDR2 FYNNEI, per germline. This CDR3 comprises 17 residues. The CDR3 region is CASSPGTSGRKAHEQFF. In DNA form, the CDR3 reads TGTGCCAGCAGCCCAGGGACTAGCGGGAGGAAAGCCCATGAGCAGTTCTTC. The full variable domain, completed using reference TRBV2 and TRBJ2-1, is EPEVTQTPSHQVTQMGQEVILRCVPISNHLYFYWYRQILGQKVEFLVSFYNNEISEKSEIFDDQFSVERPDGSNFTLKIRSTKLEDSAMYFCASSPGTSGRKAHEQFFGPGTRLTVL.

This clonotype is large within its sample. The genes are TRBV6-2 or TRBV6-3 and TRBJ1-5, with a tentative D call TRBD1 (5 bases). Germline CDR1 and CDR2: MNHEY and SVGEGT. The CDR3 covers 18 residues. The ends were cut back, 6 bases at V and 1 base at J, with 22 bases in the middle. The CDR3 sequence: CASSYTDYRLPSNQPQHF. The CDR3 bases are TGTGCCAGCAGCTATACGGATTACAGGCTACCGAGCAATCAGCCCCAGCATTTT.

This clonotype is large. V gene TRBV27 combines with J gene TRBJ2-7, with a weak D call TRBD2 (6 bases). Germline V CDR1 and CDR2: MNHEY, SMNVEV (reference sequence). Trimming took off 5 bases at V and 2 bases at J, with 19 bases between the two ends. The CDR3 consists of 16 residues. CDR3 residues: CASSNQGQRVTYEQYF. Written as DNA, the CDR3 is TGTGCCAGCAGTAACCAGGGCCAGCGGGTGACCTACGAGCAGTACTTC.

Relative to its sample, this clonotype is large. The chain has TRBV29-1 and TRBJ2-2, with D tentatively TRBD1 (6 bases). The V gene's germline CDR1 is SQVTM and CDR2 ANQGSEA. The CDR3 sequence is 13 residues long. With 4 bases removed from V and 2 bases from J, the gap between germline ends came to 8 bases. The CDR3 is CSVGRGNTGELFF. The CDR3 DNA is TGCAGCGTTGGCAGGGGAAACACCGGGGAGCTGTTTTTT.

To note about this clonotype: One end of the junction does not line up with germline, which may come from a read error. The chain couples TRBV28 to TRBJ1-4, with D perhaps TRBD1 (6 bases). Germline values: CDR1 MDHEN, CDR2 SYDVKM. The CDR3 is 15 residues long. This CDR3 reads CVSSFFRGGEEKLFF. In nucleotides, the CDR3 is TGTGTCAGCAGTTTTTTTCGTGGGGGCGAAGAAAAACTGTTTTTT. The full variable domain, its missing parts supplied by reference TRBV28 and TRBJ1-4, is DVKVTQSSRYLVKRTGEKVFLECVQDMDHENMFWYRQDPGLGLRLIYFSYDVKMKEKGDIPEGYSVSREKKERFSLILESASTNQTSMYLCVSSFFRGGEEKLFFGSGTQLSVL.

By frequency in the sample, this clonotype is large. V is TRBV29-1 and J is TRBJ2-5; no firm D call. V shed 3 bases and J shed 0 bases, with 11 bases lying between them. Germline CDR1 SQVTM, CDR2 ANQGSEA. The length of the CDR3 is 14 residues. CDR3 loop: CSVDDGGYQETQYF. The DNA for the CDR3 is TGCAGCGTTGACGACGGCGGTTACCAAGAGACCCAGTACTTC.

By share of the sample, this clonotype is large (0.1 to 1%). The V gene is TRBV6-4, the J gene TRBJ2-2, with 9 nucleotides matching TRBD1. CDR1 is MRHNA and CDR2 is SNTAGT in the germline V gene. The V segment lost 4 bases and the J segment 6 bases; nucleotides outside the gene matches: 9. The CDR3 is 16 residues long. The CDR3 protein is CASSAQGAFPPGELFF. The DNA of the CDR3 is TGTGCCAGCAGTGCACAGGGGGCGTTTCCCCCCGGGGAGCTGTTTTTT.

About this clonotype: A clone one base away is much larger, so this may be a read error. This sequence joins TRBV13 and TRBJ2-7; D possibly corresponds to TRBD1 (7 bases). The CDR3 consists of 14 residues. Germline CDR1 PRHDT, CDR2 FYEKMQ (reference sequence). CDR3 sequence reads: CASYGGTVSYERYF. CDR3 DNA sequence: TGTGCCAGCTACGGCGGGACAGTATCCTACGAGCGGTACTTC.

By proportion, this clonotype is large. V usage is TRBV29-1 and J usage is TRBJ2-3; TRBD2 might be the D (7 bases). V was trimmed by 7 bases and J by 6 bases, leaving 11 bases between them. In germline, CDR1 is SQVTM, CDR2 ANQGSEA. This CDR3 is 11 amino acids long. The chain's CDR3 is CSAEGGDTQYF. CDR3 in DNA: TGCAGCGCCGAGGGGGGGGATACGCAGTATTTT.

This clonotype came up a few times. V and J are TRBV19 and TRBJ2-1; 13 bases line up with TRBD2. The CDR3 spans 16 residues. V lost 5 bases, J lost 6 bases, and 7 bases stayed unmatched. Looked up from germline, CDR1 is LNHDA and CDR2 is SQIVND (reference sequence). The CDR3 DNA is TGTGCCAGTAGTTGGGGACTAGCGGGGCCCTTCAATGAGCAGTTCTTC. Translating it yields CASSWGLAGPFNEQFF.

By share, this clonotype counts as large. V and J are TRBV28 and TRBJ1-4; D is uncertain. The V gene's germline CDR1 is MDHEN and CDR2 SYDVKM. The CDR3 length is 13 residues. V lost 2 bases, J lost 14 bases, and 15 bases lay in between. The CDR3 region is CASSLVPGGTLFF. The CDR3, as DNA: TGTGCCAGCAGTTTAGTACCGGGAGGCACCCTGTTTTTT.

By proportion, this clonotype is large (0.1 to 1%). J is TRBJ2-7 and V is TRBV27; D is ambiguous. V lost 4 bases and J lost 2, with 9 bases in between. CDR3 size: 13 residues. Germline lookup yields CDR1 MNHEY and CDR2 SMNVEV (reference sequence). In DNA form, the CDR3 reads TGTGCCAGCAGTTCTTTGGGAACCTACGAGCAGTACTTC. Translated, it gives CASSSLGTYEQYF.

This clonotype is large (0.1 to 1%) within its sample. This chain links TRBV29-1 with TRBJ1-4; D remains unclear. The CDR3 has 12 residues. Trimming removed 5 bases from V and 6 bases from J, with 10 bases in between. Germline loops: CDR1 SQVTM, CDR2 ANQGSEA. CDR3 in DNA: TGCAGCGTTTACAGCTGGGATGAAAAACTGTTTTTT. It encodes CSVYSWDEKLFF.

By frequency in the sample, this clonotype is medium-sized. This chain links TRBV20-1 with TRBJ1-1, with TRBD1 matching over 7 bases. This CDR3 has 11 amino acids. Trimming cost V 6 bases and J 4 bases; bases outside gene matches: 2. Germline V gene sequence: CDR1 DFQATT, CDR2 SNEGSKA (reference sequence). The CDR3 DNA is TGCAGTGCAGGGACAGCCACTGAAGCTTTCTTT. This sequence encodes CSAGTATEAFF.

This chain connects TRBV27 to TRBJ2-2; 16 bases map to TRBD2. V lost 5 bases, J lost 4 bases, and 10 bases stayed unmatched. Germline loops: CDR1 MNHEY, CDR2 SMNVEV (reference sequence). The CDR3 contains 19 residues. CDR3 DNA sequence: TGTGCCAGCAGTCAGCCGGGACTAGCGGGAGGGCCGTCCACCGGGGAGCTGTTTTTT. Translation gives CASSQPGLAGGPSTGELFF.

By sample share, this clonotype is large. This rearrangement joins TRBV27 to TRBJ2-7; no clear D gene. The CDR3 contains 10 residues. V was clipped by 9 bases and J by 1 base, with 4 bases between them. From germline, CDR1 is MNHEY and CDR2 SMNVEV (reference sequence). CDR3 protein: CASASYEQYF. DNA of the CDR3: TGTGCCAGTGCTTCCTACGAGCAGTACTTC.

J is TRBJ2-1 and V is TRBV14, with 10 bases aligning to TRBD2. This CDR3 comprises 15 residues. The trim removed 2 bases at V and 7 bases at J, leaving 5 bases unmatched. Germline lookup yields CDR1 SGHDN and CDR2 FVKESK. This chain's CDR3 is CASSQPGLAINEQFF. The CDR3 DNA reads TGTGCCAGCAGCCAACCGGGACTAGCGATTAATGAGCAGTTCTTC.

This clonotype is classed as large. The V call is TRBV27, the J call TRBJ2-7; 11 positions agree with TRBD2. The V gene's germline CDR1 is MNHEY and CDR2 SMNVEV (reference sequence). This CDR3 comprises 15 residues. V shed 2 bases and J 4 bases; nucleotides not matched to a gene: 4. The CDR3 sequence: CASSLLRTSGYEQYF. As DNA, the CDR3 is TGTGCCAGCAGTTTACTCAGGACTAGCGGGTACGAGCAGTACTTC.

Judged by abundance, this clonotype is large. V usage is TRBV20-1 and J usage is TRBJ2-7; D is unresolved. CDR1 is DFQATT, CDR2 SNEGSKA, per germline (reference sequence). The CDR3 runs to 14 residues. V dropped 5 bases and J dropped 1 base, with 15 bases sitting between them. Here the CDR3 DNA reads TGCAGTGCTCTCGGTATTCAGGTATCCTACGAGCAGTACTTC. Its protein is CSALGIQVSYEQYF.

This clonotype qualifies as large. This chain links TRBV27 with TRBJ2-7; TRBD1 aligns across 9 bases. The CDR3 is made up of 13 amino acids. Unmatched junction bases numbered 3, after V lost 7 bases and J lost 2 bases. Germline CDR1 MNHEY, CDR2 SMNVEV (reference sequence). The chain's CDR3 is CASNRQGAYEQYF. CDR3 in DNA: TGTGCCAGCAACCGACAGGGGGCCTACGAGCAGTACTTC.

By proportion, this clonotype is medium-sized (0.01 to 0.1%). The chain employs TRBV29-1 and TRBJ1-1; TRBD1 is a possible D gene (6 bases). Trimming removed 2 bases from V and 3 bases from J, with 19 bases in between. The length of the CDR3 is 16 residues. Germline lookup yields CDR1 SQVTM and CDR2 ANQGSEA. DNA of the CDR3: TGCAGCGTTGAACCCTGGGGGGCCAGAAGGGACACTGAAGCTTTCTTT. Its translation is CSVEPWGARRDTEAFF.

This clonotype counts as large. The chain employs TRBV2 and TRBJ2-7, with TRBD2 as a possible D gene (5 bases). CDR1 is SNHLY, CDR2 FYNNEI, per germline. The CDR3 is 18 residues long. V was trimmed by 3 bases and J by 0 bases, leaving 21 bases between them. The CDR3 sequence is CASSEAQLVYGSSYEQYF. CDR3 nucleotides: TGTGCCAGCAGTGAGGCCCAATTAGTCTATGGGAGCTCCTACGAGCAGTACTTC.